This is a list of T cell receptor beta chains from one sample in a study of PD-1 blockade in classical Hodgkin lymphoma. Clones were sequenced by immunoSEQ multiplex PCR, and TCRdb holds only the in-frame ones, with some missing. The data hold about 97,000 clones, with approximately 88% observed a single time. The input for sequencing was peripheral blood mononuclear cells (PBMCs), taken at baseline. Every receptor here comes from a human donor with classical Hodgkin lymphoma. Each CDR3 is given with its conserved first and last residue. The D gene is left open where the match is weak. Size tells how often a clone was seen (once, few, many) or the class of an expanded clone, and some rows leave it out.

j_gene: TRBJ1-2
abundance: -
v_gene: TRBV5-1
d_gene: -
CDR3nt: TGCGCCAGCAGCACGGGTACCCTCTCTCCTGCCTATGGCTACACCTTC
CDR3aa: CASSTGTLSPAYGYTF

j_gene: TRBJ2-7
abundance: -
v_gene: TRBV7-2
d_gene: TRBD2
CDR3nt: TGTGCCAGCTGGGGCGGGGTAGCGGGAAAGTTCTACGAGCAGTACTTC
CDR3aa: CASWGGVAGKFYEQYF

j_gene: TRBJ2-1
abundance: -
v_gene: TRBV5-4
d_gene: TRBD2
CDR3nt: TGTGCCAGCACCCTCGGGGGGGCCAGCTCCTACAATGAGCAGTTCTTC
CDR3aa: CASTLGGASSYNEQFF

j_gene: TRBJ2-1
abundance: -
v_gene: TRBV6-1
d_gene: -
CDR3nt: TGTGCCAGCAGTACGGAGACCTACAATGAGCAGTTCTTC
CDR3aa: CASSTETYNEQFF

j_gene: TRBJ2-5
abundance: -
v_gene: TRBV19
d_gene: -
CDR3nt: TGTGCCAGTAGTACCACAAGGGGCCTCGGGGTGACCCAGTACTTC
CDR3aa: CASSTTRGLGVTQYF

j_gene: TRBJ1-2
abundance: -
v_gene: TRBV29-1
d_gene: -
CDR3nt: TGCAGCGTTGCTGGAGTTTGGGGTGGCTACACCTTC
CDR3aa: CSVAGVWGGYTF

j_gene: TRBJ2-1
abundance: -
v_gene: TRBV29-1
d_gene: TRBD1
CDR3nt: TGCAGCGTTGGGGACAGGAGTTACAATGAGCAGTTCTTC
CDR3aa: CSVGDRSYNEQFF

j_gene: TRBJ2-2
abundance: -
v_gene: TRBV4-2
d_gene: -
CDR3nt: TGTGCCAGCAGCCAAGATACTACCCTGACCGGGGAGCTGTTTTTT
CDR3aa: CASSQDTTLTGELFF

j_gene: TRBJ2-5
abundance: -
v_gene: TRBV19
d_gene: TRBD1
CDR3nt: TGTGCCAGTAAGCGACAGGGTCTCTCGGAGACCCAGTACTTC
CDR3aa: CASKRQGLSETQYF

j_gene: TRBJ2-2
abundance: -
v_gene: TRBV6-5
d_gene: -
CDR3nt: TGTGCCAGCAGTTACTCGCCCGGGGCGAACACCGGGGAGCTGTTTTTT
CDR3aa: CASSYSPGANTGELFF

j_gene: TRBJ2-1
abundance: -
v_gene: TRBV9
d_gene: TRBD2
CDR3nt: TGTGCCAGCAGCGTAGACAGGGAGCGGGGGGACTACAATGAGCAGTTCTTC
CDR3aa: CASSVDRERGDYNEQFF

j_gene: TRBJ2-5
abundance: -
v_gene: TRBV2
d_gene: -
CDR3nt: TGTGCCAGCAGTGAACAGGGACAAGAGACCCAGTACTTC
CDR3aa: CASSEQGQETQYF

j_gene: TRBJ2-3
abundance: -
v_gene: TRBV6-6
d_gene: -
CDR3nt: TGTGCCAGCAGCCATCCTGTTACTACGCAGTATTTT
CDR3aa: CASSHPVTTQYF

j_gene: TRBJ2-3
abundance: -
v_gene: TRBV5-1
d_gene: TRBD2
CDR3nt: TGCGCCAGCAGGCGGGAGGATACGCAGTATTTT
CDR3aa: CASRREDTQYF

j_gene: TRBJ1-3
abundance: -
v_gene: TRBV6-5
d_gene: -
CDR3nt: TGTGCCAGCAGTTTATCGTACGACTCTGGAAACACCATATATTTT
CDR3aa: CASSLSYDSGNTIYF

j_gene: TRBJ1-1
abundance: -
v_gene: TRBV7-9
d_gene: -
CDR3nt: TGTGCCAGCAGCTTTTCCGTTCCCGGCCCTGAAGCTTTCTTT
CDR3aa: CASSFSVPGPEAFF

j_gene: TRBJ2-5
abundance: -
v_gene: TRBV5-4
d_gene: TRBD1
CDR3nt: TGTGCCAGCAGCAGGGGGACAGACGAGACCCAGTACTTC
CDR3aa: CASSRGTDETQYF

j_gene: TRBJ2-3
abundance: -
v_gene: TRBV5-1
d_gene: TRBD1
CDR3nt: TGCGCCAGCAGCCAGAAACCAGGGGGACGGACAGATACGCAGTATTTT
CDR3aa: CASSQKPGGRTDTQYF

j_gene: TRBJ2-3
abundance: -
v_gene: TRBV7-2
d_gene: TRBD2
CDR3nt: TGTGCCAGCAGCAGGACTAGCGGGGGGGTCACAGATACGCAGTATTTT
CDR3aa: CASSRTSGGVTDTQYF

j_gene: TRBJ2-7
abundance: -
v_gene: TRBV9
d_gene: TRBD1
CDR3nt: TGTGCCAGCAGCGCCCACCTGGACAGGGGGGAATACGAGCAGTACTTC
CDR3aa: CASSAHLDRGEYEQYF

j_gene: TRBJ2-3
abundance: -
v_gene: TRBV27
d_gene: TRBD2
CDR3nt: TGTGCCAGCAGTTTATTAGCGGGAGCAAGCACAGATACGCAGTATTTT
CDR3aa: CASSLLAGASTDTQYF

j_gene: TRBJ2-3
abundance: few
v_gene: TRBV7-9
d_gene: TRBD2
CDR3nt: TGTGCCAGCAGCTTTTACGGACTAGCGGGGGGCACAGATACGCAGTATTTT
CDR3aa: CASSFYGLAGGTDTQYF

j_gene: TRBJ2-1
abundance: -
v_gene: TRBV2
d_gene: TRBD2
CDR3nt: TGTGCCAGCACTCCACTGACTAGCGGGAGGCGGAATGAGCAGTTCTTC
CDR3aa: CASTPLTSGRRNEQFF